The 23 T cell receptor beta chains below come from one sample, sequenced in a study of blood T cell repertoires in COVID-19. Clones were sequenced by immunoSEQ multiplex PCR, and TCRdb holds only the in-frame ones, with some missing. The sample contains about 44,000 clones, about nine tenths of which appear only once. The sample was peripheral blood. These receptor sequences come from an elderly woman in a cohort sampled during active or convalescent COVID-19.

This clone was seen a few times. This chain connects TRBV3-1 (or the pseudogene TRBV3-2) to TRBJ2-7; 10 bases agree with TRBD2. There are 12 residues in the CDR3. Germline CDR1 reads LGHDT; CDR2 reads YNNKEL (reference sequence). The V segment lost 4 bases and the J segment 7 bases; nucleotides outside the gene matches: 1. CDR3 DNA: TGTGCCAGCAGCCTACTAGCGGGAGAGCAGTACTTC. Translating it yields CASSLLAGEQYF.

The chain combines TRBV7-2 with TRBJ1-1; D may be TRBD1 (6 bases). CDR3 length: 15 residues. Germline loops: CDR1 SGHTA, CDR2 FQGNSA. With 5 bases removed from V and 2 bases from J, the gap between germline ends came to 15 bases. CDR3 residues: CASSPPGTSNTEAFF. For the CDR3, the DNA is TGTGCCAGCAGCCCCCCAGGGACATCCAACACTGAAGCTTTCTTT.

The rearrangement links TRBV5-1 to TRBJ2-7, with D possibly being TRBD1 (6 bases). The V gene lost 4 bases and the J gene lost 6 bases, with 17 bases spanning the gap. In germline, CDR1 is SGHRS, CDR2 YFSETQ. CDR3 length equals 14 residues. For the CDR3, the DNA is TGCGCCAGCAGCCCATCCACAGGGAACGGCGAGCAGTACTTC. Residues: CASSPSTGNGEQYF.

The chain is built from TRBV6-5 and TRBJ2-3; D is ambiguous. Germline V gives CDR1 MNHEY, CDR2 SVGAGI. The CDR3 contains 13 residues. V gave up 8 bases and J gave up 7 bases, with 16 bases separating them. As DNA, the CDR3 is TGTGCCAGCCCAACATCCTTTATCCATACGCAGTATTTT. The encoded protein is CASPTSFIHTQYF.

In this sample, this clone turned up a few times. The chain employs TRBV6-6 and TRBJ1-1, with a weak D call TRBD1 (5 bases). Per germline, CDR1 MNHNY and CDR2 SVGAGI (reference sequence). Trimming removed 5 bases from V and 1 base from J, with 11 bases in between. The CDR3 is 14 residues long. CDR3 sequence: CASSLDSPNTEAFF. The CDR3 DNA reads TGTGCCAGCAGTCTCGACAGCCCGAACACTGAAGCTTTCTTT.

V and J are TRBV19 and TRBJ1-4; 7 bases are a match to TRBD1. J gave up 7 bases and V 5 bases, and 7 bases lay outside the gene matches. CDR1 LNHDA and CDR2 SQIVND come from the germline V gene (reference sequence). The CDR3 has 14 residues. The chain's CDR3 is CASSFRQGGEKLFF. The DNA of the CDR3 is TGTGCCAGTAGTTTCCGACAGGGAGGTGAAAAACTGTTTTTT. The complete variable domain, with remaining parts taken from reference TRBV19 and TRBJ1-4, reads DGGITQSPKYLFRKEGQNVTLSCEQNLNHDAMYWYRQDPGQGLRLIYYSQIVNDFQKGDIAEGYSVSREKKESFPLTVTSAQKNPTAFYLCASSFRQGGEKLFFGSGTQLSVL.

The V gene is TRBV2, the J gene TRBJ1-2; D may be TRBD1 (6 bases). Trimming shortened V by 6 bases and J by 8 bases, and 19 bases separated the two germline ends. The germline V gene encodes CDR1 SNHLY and CDR2 FYNNEI. CDR3 length: 14 amino acids. CDR3 DNA: TGTGCCAGCAGCACACAGGGTATCGGTGAAGGCTACACCTTC. It codes for CASSTQGIGEGYTF.

This clone was seen a handful of times. V is TRBV6-5 and J is TRBJ1-1; possible D gene TRBD1, 5 bases. V was shortened by 7 bases and J by 1 base, with 16 bases between the two germline ends. The CDR3 extends over 15 amino acids. Germline CDR1 is MNHEY and CDR2 is SVGAGI. In DNA form, the CDR3 reads TGTGCCAGCACCAAAGGAAGGGGAACGAACACTGAAGCTTTCTTT. Protein product: CASTKGRGTNTEAFF.

The V gene is TRBV2, the J gene TRBJ1-5; 8 bases line up with TRBD1. CDR3 length equals 17 residues. V lost 3 bases, J lost 5 bases, and 12 bases stayed unmatched. Germline V gene lookup returns CDR1 SNHLY and CDR2 FYNNEI. CDR3 in DNA: TGTGCCAGCAGTGACGTTTTAGGACAGGGATTATATCAGCCCCAGCATTTT. It translates to CASSDVLGQGLYQPQHF.

The chain employs TRBV10-3 and TRBJ2-7; D is uncertain. V was trimmed by 2 bases and J by 7 bases, leaving 12 bases between them. The germline V gene has CDR1 ENHRY and CDR2 SYGVKD. This CDR3 comprises 13 residues. The CDR3 loop reads CAISERSSEEQYF. The CDR3 nucleotides are TGTGCCATCAGTGAGAGGAGTTCTGAGGAGCAGTACTTC.

This chain joins TRBV4-2 and TRBJ2-3; D call uncertain. The germline V gene has CDR1 LGHNA and CDR2 YNFKEQ. CDR3 size: 12 residues. The V end lost 4 bases, the J end lost 10 bases, and 12 bases lay between the germline ends. The DNA for the CDR3 is TGTGCCAGCAGCCGAGAGTTAGTCGCGCAGTATTTT. It codes for CASSRELVAQYF.

V is TRBV6-6 and J is TRBJ1-5; 9 bases fit TRBD1. This CDR3 has 16 amino acids. Germline lookup yields CDR1 MNHNY and CDR2 SVGAGI (reference sequence). Trimming at V came to 1 base and at J to 4 bases, leaving 5 bases not matched to a gene. In DNA form, the CDR3 reads TGTGCCAGCAGTTACTTACAGGGGGCGGGTAATCAGCCCCAGCATTTT. Translation gives CASSYLQGAGNQPQHF.

CDR3 sequence: CATSREGLIYEQYF. CDR3 in DNA: TGTGCCACCAGCAGAGAGGGCCTAATCTACGAGCAGTACTTC. The gene calls are TRBV15 and TRBJ2-7; no clear D. With 0 bases removed from V and 3 bases from J, the gap between germline ends came to 9 bases. Germline-derived CDR1 and CDR2 are LNHNV and YYDKDF (reference sequence). The CDR3 runs 14 residues. The variable domain in full, completed from reference TRBV15 and TRBJ2-7, reads DAMVIQNPRYQVTQFGKPVTLSCSQTLNHNVMYWYQQKSSQAPKLLFHYYDKDFNNEADTPDNFQSRRPNTSFCFLDIRSPGLGDTAMYLCATSREGLIYEQYFGPGTRLTVT.

This rearrangement joins TRBV11-3 to TRBJ2-5; TRBD1 matches at 8 bases. This CDR3 comprises 14 residues. Germline CDR1 reads SGHNT; CDR2 reads YENEEA. V lost 4 bases, J lost 5 bases, and 6 bases stayed unmatched. CDR3 DNA sequence: TGTGCCAGCAGCTCTTCAGGGGGCCTGGAGACCCAGTACTTC. Translating it yields CASSSSGGLETQYF. The full variable domain, completed using reference TRBV11-3 and TRBJ2-5, is EAGVVQSPRYKIIEKKQPVAFWCNPISGHNTLYWYLQNLGQGPELLIRYENEEAVDDSQLPKDRFSAERLKGVDSTLKIQPAELGDSAVYLCASSSSGGLETQYFGPGTRLLVL.

The genes are TRBV10-3 and TRBJ1-1; 8 bases align to TRBD1. J was trimmed by 1 base and V by 3 bases; bases with no gene match: 4. The CDR3 sequence is 15 residues long. The germline CDR1 and CDR2 sequences are ENHRY and SYGVKD. CDR3 nucleotide sequence: TGTGCCATCAGTGATGCGGACAGGGCGAACACTGAAGCTTTCTTT. Residues: CAISDADRANTEAFF.

This rearrangement joins TRBV29-1 to TRBJ1-4; tentative D call: TRBD1 (5 bases). Trimming took 7 bases from V and 6 from J, leaving 12 bases between them. The CDR3 totals 12 residues. Germline lookup yields CDR1 SQVTM and CDR2 ANQGSEA. CDR3 sequence reads: CSALGTYEKLFF. The CDR3 DNA reads as TGCAGCGCTCTCGGGACTTATGAAAAACTGTTTTTT.

The CDR3 protein is CASSQGAGRDTQYF. Here the CDR3 DNA reads TGTGCCAGCAGCCAAGGGGCGGGGAGGGATACGCAGTATTTT. The chain couples TRBV4-2 to TRBJ2-3, with a weak D call TRBD2 (6 bases). V was clipped by 1 base and J by 6 bases, with 11 bases between them. From germline, CDR1 is LGHNA and CDR2 YNFKEQ. The length of the CDR3 is 14 residues.

The rearrangement joins TRBV7-6 to TRBJ2-5; D remains ambiguous. Germline CDR1 SGHVS, CDR2 FNYEAQ. This CDR3 contains 13 residues. With 5 bases removed from V and 3 bases from J, the gap between germline ends came to 10 bases. The CDR3 here is CASSQIAEETQYF. CDR3 DNA: TGTGCCAGCAGCCAAATAGCCGAAGAGACCCAGTACTTC. Full variable domain (outside the CDR3, taken from reference TRBV7-6 and TRBJ2-5): GAGVSQSPRYKVTKRGQDVALRCDPISGHVSLYWYRQALGQGPEFLTYFNYEAQQDKSGLPNDRFSAERPEGSISTLTIQRTEQRDSAMYRCASSQIAEETQYFGPGTRLLVL.

The chain is built from TRBV3-1 (or the pseudogene TRBV3-2) and TRBJ1-1, with 9 positions matching TRBD1. The CDR3 has 15 amino acids. Trimming removed 5 bases from V and 1 base from J; junction bases left unmatched: 5. Germline V gives CDR1 LGHDT, CDR2 YNNKEL (reference sequence). DNA of the CDR3: TGTGCCAGCAGCTACAGGGGGCTCGGGAACACTGAAGCTTTCTTT. Encoded protein: CASSYRGLGNTEAFF.

The J gene is TRBJ2-2, the V gene TRBV5-1, with D unresolved. V was clipped by 0 bases and J by 5 bases, with 11 bases between them. CDR1 is SGHRS and CDR2 is YFSETQ in the germline V gene. The CDR3 runs 15 residues. The CDR3 coding sequence is TGCGCCAGCAGCTTGGTTCCATTGGAGACCGGGGAGCTGTTTTTT. Its protein is CASSLVPLETGELFF.

V gene TRBV10-3 combines with J gene TRBJ2-5, with 14 bases fitting TRBD2. This CDR3 is 16 amino acids long. Germline assignment: CDR1 ENHRY and CDR2 SYGVKD. J gave up 5 bases and V 0 bases, and 2 bases lay outside the gene matches. Written as DNA, the CDR3 is TGTGCCATCAGTGAGTCGGGACTAGCGGGGGTTGAGACCCAGTACTTC. It yields the protein CAISESGLAGVETQYF.

V gene TRBV6-5 combines with J gene TRBJ2-7, with 12 bases lining up with TRBD2. The CDR3 consists of 14 residues. The germline CDR1 and CDR2 sequences are MNHEY and SVGAGI. The J segment lost 5 bases and the V segment lost 9 bases, leaving 8 bases of the junction unmatched. The DNA for the CDR3 is TGTGCCAGTCGACGGACTAGCGGGGTAGACGAGCAGTACTTC. Amino acids: CASRRTSGVDEQYF.

This chain joins TRBV4-3 and TRBJ2-7; TRBD1 matches at 9 bases. The CDR3 sequence is 14 residues long. V dropped 4 bases and J dropped 9; count of bases not matched to a gene: 10. The germline V gene has CDR1 LGHNA and CDR2 YSLEER. The CDR3 loop reads CASSPEDRGNRQYF. The CDR3 DNA reads as TGCGCCAGCAGCCCGGAAGACAGGGGGAATCGGCAGTACTTC.